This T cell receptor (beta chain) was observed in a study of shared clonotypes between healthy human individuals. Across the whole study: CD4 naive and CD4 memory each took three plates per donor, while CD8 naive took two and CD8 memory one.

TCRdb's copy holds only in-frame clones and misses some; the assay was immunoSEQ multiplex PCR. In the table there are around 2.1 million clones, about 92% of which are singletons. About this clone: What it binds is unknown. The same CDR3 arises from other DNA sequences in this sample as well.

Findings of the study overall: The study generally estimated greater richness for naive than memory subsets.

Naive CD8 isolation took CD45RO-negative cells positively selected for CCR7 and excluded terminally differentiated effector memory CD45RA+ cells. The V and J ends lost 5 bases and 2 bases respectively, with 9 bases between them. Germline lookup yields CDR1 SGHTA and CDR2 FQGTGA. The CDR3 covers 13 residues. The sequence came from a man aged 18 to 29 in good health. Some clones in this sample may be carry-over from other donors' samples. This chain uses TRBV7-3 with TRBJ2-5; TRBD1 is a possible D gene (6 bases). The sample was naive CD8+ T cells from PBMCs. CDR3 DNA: TGTGCCAGCAGCCGCCAGGGGCAAGAGACCCAGTACTTC. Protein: CASSRQGQETQYF.